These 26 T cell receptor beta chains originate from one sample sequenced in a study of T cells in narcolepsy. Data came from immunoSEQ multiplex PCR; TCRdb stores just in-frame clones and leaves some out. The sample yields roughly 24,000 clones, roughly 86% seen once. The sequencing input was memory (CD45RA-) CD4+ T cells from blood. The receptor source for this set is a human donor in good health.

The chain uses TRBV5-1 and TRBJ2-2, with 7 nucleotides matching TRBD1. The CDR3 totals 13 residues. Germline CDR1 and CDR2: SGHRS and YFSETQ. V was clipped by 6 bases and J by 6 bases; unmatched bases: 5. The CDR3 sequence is CASNFQGAGELFF. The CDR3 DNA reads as TGCGCCAGCAACTTTCAGGGGGCCGGGGAGCTGTTTTTT.

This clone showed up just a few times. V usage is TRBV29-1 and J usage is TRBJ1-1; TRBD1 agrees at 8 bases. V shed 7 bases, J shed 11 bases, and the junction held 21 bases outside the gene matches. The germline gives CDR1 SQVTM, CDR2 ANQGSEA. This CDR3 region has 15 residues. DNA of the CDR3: TGCAGCGGCCGAGGGCAGGGGGCGGAGGGCATGGGGGCTTTCTTT. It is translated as CSGRGQGAEGMGAFF.

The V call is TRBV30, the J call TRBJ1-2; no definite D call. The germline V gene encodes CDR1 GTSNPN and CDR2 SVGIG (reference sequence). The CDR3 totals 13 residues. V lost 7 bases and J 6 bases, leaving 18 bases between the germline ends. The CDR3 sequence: CAFTKRRLNGYTF. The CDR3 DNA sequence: TGTGCCTTCACAAAGAGGAGGTTGAATGGCTACACCTTC.

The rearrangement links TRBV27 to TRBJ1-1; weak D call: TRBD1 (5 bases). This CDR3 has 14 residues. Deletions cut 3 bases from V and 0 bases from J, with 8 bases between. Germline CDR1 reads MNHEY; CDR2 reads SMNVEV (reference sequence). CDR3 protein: CASSFIGVNTEAFF. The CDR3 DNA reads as TGTGCCAGCAGTTTTATAGGGGTGAACACTGAAGCTTTCTTT.

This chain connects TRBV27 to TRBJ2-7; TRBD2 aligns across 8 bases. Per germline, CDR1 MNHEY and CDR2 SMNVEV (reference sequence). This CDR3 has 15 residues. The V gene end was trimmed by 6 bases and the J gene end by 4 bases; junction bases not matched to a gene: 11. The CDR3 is CASRPRTSIVYEQYF. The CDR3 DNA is TGTGCCAGCAGACCCCGGACTAGCATAGTATACGAGCAGTACTTC.

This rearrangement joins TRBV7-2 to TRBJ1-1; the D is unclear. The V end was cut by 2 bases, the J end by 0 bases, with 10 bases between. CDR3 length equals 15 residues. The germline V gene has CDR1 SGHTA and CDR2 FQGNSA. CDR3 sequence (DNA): TGTGCCAGCAGCTTACTCCCTACTATGAACACTGAAGCTTTCTTT. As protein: CASSLLPTMNTEAFF.

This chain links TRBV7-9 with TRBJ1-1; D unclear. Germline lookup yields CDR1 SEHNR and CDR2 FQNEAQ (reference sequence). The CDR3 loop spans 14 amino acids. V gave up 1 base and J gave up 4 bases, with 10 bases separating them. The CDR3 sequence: CASSLEGGITEAFF. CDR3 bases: TGTGCCAGCAGCTTAGAGGGAGGGATCACTGAAGCTTTCTTT.

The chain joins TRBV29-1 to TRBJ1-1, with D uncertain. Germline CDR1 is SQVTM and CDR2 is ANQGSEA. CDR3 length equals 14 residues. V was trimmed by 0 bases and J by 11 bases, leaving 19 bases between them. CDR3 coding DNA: TGCAGCGTTGAAGAACTAGGTGGCGGGCTCTGGGCTTTCTTT. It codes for CSVEELGGGLWAFF. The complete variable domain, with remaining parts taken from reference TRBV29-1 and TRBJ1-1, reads SAVISQKPSRDICQRGTSLTIQCQVDSQVTMMFWYRQQPGQSLTLIATANQGSEATYESGFVIDKFPISRPNLTFSTLTVSNMSPEDSSIYLCSVEELGGGLWAFFGQGTRLTVV.

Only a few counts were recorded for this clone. Here the CDR3 DNA reads TGTGCCGGGCTGGGGCACGGGAATGAGCAGTTCTTC. As protein: CAGLGHGNEQFF. The V call is TRBV30, the J call TRBJ2-1; D may be TRBD1 (5 bases). CDR3 length: 12 amino acids. Trimming took 8 bases from V and 7 from J, leaving 15 bases between them. Germline V gene data show CDR1 as GTSNPN and CDR2 as SVGIG (reference sequence).

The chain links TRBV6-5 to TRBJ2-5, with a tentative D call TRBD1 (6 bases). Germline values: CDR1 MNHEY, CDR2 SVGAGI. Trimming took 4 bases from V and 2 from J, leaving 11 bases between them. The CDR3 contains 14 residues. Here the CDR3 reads CASSFGTSQETQYF. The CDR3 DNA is TGTGCCAGCAGTTTCGGGACAAGTCAAGAGACCCAGTACTTC.

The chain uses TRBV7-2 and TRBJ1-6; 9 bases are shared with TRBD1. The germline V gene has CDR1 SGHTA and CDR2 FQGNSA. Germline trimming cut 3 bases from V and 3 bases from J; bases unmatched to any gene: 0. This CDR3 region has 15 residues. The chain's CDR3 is CASSLTGGYNSPLHF. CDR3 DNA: TGTGCCAGCAGCTTGACAGGGGGCTATAATTCACCCCTCCACTTT.

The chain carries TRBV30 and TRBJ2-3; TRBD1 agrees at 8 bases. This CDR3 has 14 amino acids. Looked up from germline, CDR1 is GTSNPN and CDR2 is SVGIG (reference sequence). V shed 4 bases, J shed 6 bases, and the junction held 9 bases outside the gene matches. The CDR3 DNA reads TGTGCCTGGATCATGGGACAGGAGATCGATACGCAGTATTTT. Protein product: CAWIMGQEIDTQYF.

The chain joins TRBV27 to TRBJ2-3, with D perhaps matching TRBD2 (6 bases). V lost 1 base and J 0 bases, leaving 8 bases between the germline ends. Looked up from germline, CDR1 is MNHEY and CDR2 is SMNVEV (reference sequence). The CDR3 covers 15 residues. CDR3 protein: CASSLWGDSTDTQYF. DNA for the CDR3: TGTGCCAGCAGTTTATGGGGGGATAGCACAGATACGCAGTATTTT.

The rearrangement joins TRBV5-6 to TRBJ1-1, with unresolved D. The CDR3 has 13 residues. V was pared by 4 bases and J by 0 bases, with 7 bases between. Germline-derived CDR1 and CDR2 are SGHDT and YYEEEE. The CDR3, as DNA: TGTGCCAGCAGCCTGTTTATGAACACTGAAGCTTTCTTT. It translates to CASSLFMNTEAFF. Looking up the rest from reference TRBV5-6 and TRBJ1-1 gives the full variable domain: DAGVTQSPTHLIKTRGQQVTLRCSPKSGHDTVSWYQQALGQGPQFIFQYYEEEERQRGNFPDRFSGHQFPNYSSELNVNALLLGDSALYLCASSLFMNTEAFFGQGTRLTVV.

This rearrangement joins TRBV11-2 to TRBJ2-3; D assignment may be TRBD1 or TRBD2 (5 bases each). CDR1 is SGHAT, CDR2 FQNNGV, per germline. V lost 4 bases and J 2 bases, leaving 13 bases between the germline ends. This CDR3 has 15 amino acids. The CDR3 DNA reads TGTGCCAGCAGCTCCCGAGGGGCTAACACAGATACGCAGTATTTT. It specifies CASSSRGANTDTQYF.

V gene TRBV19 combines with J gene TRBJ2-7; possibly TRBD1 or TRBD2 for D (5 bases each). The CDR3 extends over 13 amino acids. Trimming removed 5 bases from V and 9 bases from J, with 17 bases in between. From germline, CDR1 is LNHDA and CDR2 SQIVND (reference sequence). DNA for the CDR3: TGTGCCAGTAGTCCCCAGCCCGGGACGGTGCAGTACTTC. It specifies CASSPQPGTVQYF.

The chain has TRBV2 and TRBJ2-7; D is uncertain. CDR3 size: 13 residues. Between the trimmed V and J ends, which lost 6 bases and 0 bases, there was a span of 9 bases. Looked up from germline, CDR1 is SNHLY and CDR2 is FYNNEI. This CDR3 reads CASRPDGSYEQYF. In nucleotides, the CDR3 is TGTGCCAGCAGGCCGGACGGCTCCTACGAGCAGTACTTC.

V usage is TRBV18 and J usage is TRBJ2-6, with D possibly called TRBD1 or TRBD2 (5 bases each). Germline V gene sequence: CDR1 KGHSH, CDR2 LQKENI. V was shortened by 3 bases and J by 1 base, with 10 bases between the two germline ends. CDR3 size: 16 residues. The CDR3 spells CASSPGAASGANVLTF. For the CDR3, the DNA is TGTGCCAGCTCACCCGGGGCTGCTTCTGGGGCCAACGTCCTGACTTTC.

CDR3 region: CASASYNEQFF. The DNA of the CDR3 is TGTGCCAGCGCAAGCTACAATGAGCAGTTCTTC. The genes are TRBV6-1 and TRBJ2-1; unclear D gene. V lost 8 bases to trimming and J lost 3 bases, with 5 bases between them. Germline CDR1 reads MNHNS; CDR2 reads SASEGT. The CDR3 contains 11 residues.

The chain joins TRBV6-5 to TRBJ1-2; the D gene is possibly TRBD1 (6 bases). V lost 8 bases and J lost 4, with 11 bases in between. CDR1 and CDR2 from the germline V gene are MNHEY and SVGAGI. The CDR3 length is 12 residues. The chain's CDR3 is CASLDRIYGYTF. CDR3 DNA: TGTGCCAGCTTGGACAGAATCTATGGCTACACCTTC.

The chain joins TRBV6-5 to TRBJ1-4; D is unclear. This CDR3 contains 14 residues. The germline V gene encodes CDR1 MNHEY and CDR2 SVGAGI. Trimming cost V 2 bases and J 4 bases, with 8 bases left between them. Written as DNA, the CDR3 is TGTGCCAGCAGTTACGGGGAGCTTAATGAAAAACTGTTTTTT. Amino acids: CASSYGELNEKLFF.

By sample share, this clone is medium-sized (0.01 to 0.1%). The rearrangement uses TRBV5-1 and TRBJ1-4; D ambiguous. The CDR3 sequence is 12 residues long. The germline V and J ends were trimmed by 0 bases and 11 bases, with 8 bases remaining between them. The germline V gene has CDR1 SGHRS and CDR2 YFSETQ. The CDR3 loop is CASSLEDQKLFF. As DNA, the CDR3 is TGCGCCAGCAGCTTGGAGGACCAGAAACTGTTTTTT. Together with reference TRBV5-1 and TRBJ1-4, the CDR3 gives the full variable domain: KAGVTQTPRYLIKTRGQQVTLSCSPISGHRSVSWYQQTPGQGLQFLFEYFSETQRNKGNFPGRFSGRQFSNSRSEMNVSTLELGDSALYLCASSLEDQKLFFGSGTQLSVL.

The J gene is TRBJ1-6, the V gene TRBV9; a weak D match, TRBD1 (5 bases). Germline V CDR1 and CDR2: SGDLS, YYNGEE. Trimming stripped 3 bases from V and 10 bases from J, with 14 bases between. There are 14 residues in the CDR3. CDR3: CASSEVGVGSPLHF. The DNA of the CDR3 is TGTGCCAGCAGCGAAGTAGGGGTAGGCTCACCCCTCCACTTT.

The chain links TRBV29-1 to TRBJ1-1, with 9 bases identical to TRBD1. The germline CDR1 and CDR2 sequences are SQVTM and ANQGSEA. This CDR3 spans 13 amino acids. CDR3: CSGNRGPGTEAFF. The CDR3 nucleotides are TGCAGTGGTAACAGGGGGCCGGGCACTGAAGCTTTCTTT.

CDR3 bases: TGCGCCAGCTGCCTCGCCGGACAGGGGCGGTCCGGGGAGCTGTTTTTT. It codes for CASCLAGQGRSGELFF. The chain recombines TRBV5-1 with TRBJ2-2; 9 bases are shared with TRBD1. This CDR3 region has 16 residues. V lost 7 bases, J lost 6 bases, and 13 bases stayed unmatched. The V gene's germline CDR1 is SGHRS and CDR2 YFSETQ.

In nucleotides, the CDR3 is TGTGCCAGCAGCCGGCCGGGGGGAAGCTCCTACGAGCAGTACTTC. It translates to CASSRPGGSSYEQYF. This sequence joins TRBV14 and TRBJ2-7; 7 nucleotides line up with TRBD2. The CDR3 runs 15 residues. With V trimmed by 4 bases and J by 0 bases, 6 bases remained unmatched. Looked up from germline, CDR1 is SGHDN and CDR2 is FVKESK.